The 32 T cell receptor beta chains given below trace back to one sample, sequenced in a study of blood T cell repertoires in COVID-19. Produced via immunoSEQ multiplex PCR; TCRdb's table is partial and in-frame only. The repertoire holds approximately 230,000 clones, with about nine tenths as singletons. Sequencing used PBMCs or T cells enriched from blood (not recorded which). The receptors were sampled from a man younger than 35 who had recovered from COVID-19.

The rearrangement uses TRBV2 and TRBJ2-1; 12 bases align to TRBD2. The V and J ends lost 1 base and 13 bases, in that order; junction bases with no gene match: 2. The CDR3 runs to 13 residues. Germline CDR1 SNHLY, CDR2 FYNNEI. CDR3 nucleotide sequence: TGTGCCAGCAGTGAAGGACTAGCGGGAGTACAGTTCTTC. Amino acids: CASSEGLAGVQFF. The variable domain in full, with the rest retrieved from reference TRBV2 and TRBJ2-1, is EPEVTQTPSHQVTQMGQEVILRCVPISNHLYFYWYRQILGQKVEFLVSFYNNEISEKSEIFDDQFSVERPDGSNFTLKIRSTKLEDSAMYFCASSEGLAGVQFFGPGTRLTVL.

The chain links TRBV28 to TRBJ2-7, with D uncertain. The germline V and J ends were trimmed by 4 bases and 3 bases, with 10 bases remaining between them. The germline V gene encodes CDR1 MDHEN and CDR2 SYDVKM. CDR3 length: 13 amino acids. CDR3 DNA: TGTGCCAGCAGTTCGGGTCAAAACTACGAGCAGTACTTC. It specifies CASSSGQNYEQYF.

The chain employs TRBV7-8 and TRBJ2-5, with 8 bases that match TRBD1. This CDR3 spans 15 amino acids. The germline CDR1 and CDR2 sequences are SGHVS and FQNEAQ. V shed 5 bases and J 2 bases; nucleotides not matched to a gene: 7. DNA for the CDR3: TGTGCCAGCAGCACCAAACAGGGGGGACAAGAGACCCAGTACTTC. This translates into CASSTKQGGQETQYF.

The CDR3 loop is CASTETSENNEQFF. The CDR3 DNA sequence: TGCGCCAGCACCGAAACTAGCGAGAACAATGAGCAGTTCTTC. The chain joins TRBV10-2 to TRBJ2-1; TRBD2 matches at 7 bases. V gave up 7 bases and J gave up 5 bases; unmatched junction bases: 8. This CDR3 contains 14 residues. The germline CDR1 and CDR2 sequences are WSHSY and SAAADI.

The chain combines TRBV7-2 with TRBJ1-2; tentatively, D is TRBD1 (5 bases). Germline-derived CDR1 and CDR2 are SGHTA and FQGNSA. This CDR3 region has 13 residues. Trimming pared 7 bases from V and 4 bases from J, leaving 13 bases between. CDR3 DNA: TGTGCCAGCACCCAAACGGGGGGCTATGGCTACACCTTC. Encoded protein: CASTQTGGYGYTF.

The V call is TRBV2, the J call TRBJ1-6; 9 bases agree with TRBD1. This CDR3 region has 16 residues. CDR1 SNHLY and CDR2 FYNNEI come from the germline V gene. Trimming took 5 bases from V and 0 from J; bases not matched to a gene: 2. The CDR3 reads CASSKDRGSYNSPLHF. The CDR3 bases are TGTGCCAGCAGTAAGGACAGGGGCTCCTATAATTCACCCCTCCACTTT.

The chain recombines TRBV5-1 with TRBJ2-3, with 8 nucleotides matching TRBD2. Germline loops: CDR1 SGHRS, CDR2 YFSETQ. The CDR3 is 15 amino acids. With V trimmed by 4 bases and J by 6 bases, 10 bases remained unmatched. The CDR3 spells CASSPEAGVPDTQYF. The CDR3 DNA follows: TGCGCCAGCAGCCCGGAAGCGGGAGTACCTGATACGCAGTATTTT.

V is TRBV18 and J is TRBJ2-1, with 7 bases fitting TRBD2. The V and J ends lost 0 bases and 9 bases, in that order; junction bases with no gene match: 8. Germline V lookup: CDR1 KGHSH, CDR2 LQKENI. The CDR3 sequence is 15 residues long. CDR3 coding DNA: TGTGCCAGCTCACCACCTAAGCGGGAATGGGGTGAGCAGTTCTTC. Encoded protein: CASSPPKREWGEQFF.

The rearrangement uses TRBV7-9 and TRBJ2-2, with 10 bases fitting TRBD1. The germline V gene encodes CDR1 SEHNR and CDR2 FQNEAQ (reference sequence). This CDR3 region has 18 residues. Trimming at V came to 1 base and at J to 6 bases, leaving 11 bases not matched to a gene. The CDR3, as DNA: TGTGCCAGCAGCTTAGGGAACGACAGGGGGCGCAGGTCCGGGGAGCTGTTTTTT. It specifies CASSLGNDRGRRSGELFF.

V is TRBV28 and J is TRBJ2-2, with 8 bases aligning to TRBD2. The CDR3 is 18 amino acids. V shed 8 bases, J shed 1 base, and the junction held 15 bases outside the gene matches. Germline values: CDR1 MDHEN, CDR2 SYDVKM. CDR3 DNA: TGTGCCAGCCAGGGGAGCGGGAGCCCTAATTTGAACACCGGGGAGCTGTTTTTT. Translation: CASQGSGSPNLNTGELFF.

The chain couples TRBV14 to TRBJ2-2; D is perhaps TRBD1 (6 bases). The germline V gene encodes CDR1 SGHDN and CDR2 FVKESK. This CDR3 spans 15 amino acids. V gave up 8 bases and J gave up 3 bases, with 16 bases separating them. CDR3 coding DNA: TGTGCCAGCGCACAGGGCGTAGGTTACACCGGGGAGCTGTTTTTT. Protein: CASAQGVGYTGELFF.

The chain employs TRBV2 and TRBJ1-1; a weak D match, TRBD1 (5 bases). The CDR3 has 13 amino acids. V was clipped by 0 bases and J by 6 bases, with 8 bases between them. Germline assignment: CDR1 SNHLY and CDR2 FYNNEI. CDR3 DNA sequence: TGTGCCAGCAGTGAAGCAGGGGTCGCTGAAGCTTTCTTT. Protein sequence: CASSEAGVAEAFF.

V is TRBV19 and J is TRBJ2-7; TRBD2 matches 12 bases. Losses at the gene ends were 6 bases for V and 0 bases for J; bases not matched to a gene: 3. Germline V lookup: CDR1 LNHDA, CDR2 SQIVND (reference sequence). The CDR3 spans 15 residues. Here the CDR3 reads CASRGTSGRSYEQYF. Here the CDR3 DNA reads TGTGCCAGTAGGGGGACTAGCGGGCGCTCCTACGAGCAGTACTTC.

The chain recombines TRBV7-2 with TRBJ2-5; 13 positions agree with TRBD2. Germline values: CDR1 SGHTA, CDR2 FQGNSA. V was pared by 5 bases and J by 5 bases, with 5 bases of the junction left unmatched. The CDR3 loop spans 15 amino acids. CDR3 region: CASSHGLAGDETQYF. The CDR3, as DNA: TGTGCCAGCAGCCACGGACTAGCGGGAGACGAGACCCAGTACTTC. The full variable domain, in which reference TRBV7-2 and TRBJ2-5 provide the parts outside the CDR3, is GAGVSQSPSNKVTEKGKDVELRCDPISGHTALYWYRQSLGQGLEFLIYFQGNSAPDKSGLPSDRFSAERTGGSVSTLTIQRTQQEDSAVYLCASSHGLAGDETQYFGPGTRLLVL.

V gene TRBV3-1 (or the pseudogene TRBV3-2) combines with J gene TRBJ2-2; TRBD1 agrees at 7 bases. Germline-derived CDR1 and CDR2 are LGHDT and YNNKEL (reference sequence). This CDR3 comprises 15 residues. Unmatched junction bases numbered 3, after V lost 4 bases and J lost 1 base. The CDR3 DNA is TGTGCCAGCAGCCTCCGGGACAGGAACACCGGGGAGCTGTTTTTT. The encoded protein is CASSLRDRNTGELFF.

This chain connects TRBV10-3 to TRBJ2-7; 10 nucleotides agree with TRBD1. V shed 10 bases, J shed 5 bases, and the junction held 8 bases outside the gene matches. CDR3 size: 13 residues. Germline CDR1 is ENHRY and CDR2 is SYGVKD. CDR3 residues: CATLTGGGNEQYF. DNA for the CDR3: TGTGCCACCTTGACAGGGGGCGGGAACGAGCAGTACTTC.

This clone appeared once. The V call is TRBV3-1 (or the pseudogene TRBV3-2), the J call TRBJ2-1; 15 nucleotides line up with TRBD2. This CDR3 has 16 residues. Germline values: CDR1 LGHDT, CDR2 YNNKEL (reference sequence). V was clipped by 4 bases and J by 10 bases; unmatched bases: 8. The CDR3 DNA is TGTGCCAGCAGCCTCCTGGGACTAGCGGGGGGCCTCGAGCAGTTCTTC. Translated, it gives CASSLLGLAGGLEQFF.

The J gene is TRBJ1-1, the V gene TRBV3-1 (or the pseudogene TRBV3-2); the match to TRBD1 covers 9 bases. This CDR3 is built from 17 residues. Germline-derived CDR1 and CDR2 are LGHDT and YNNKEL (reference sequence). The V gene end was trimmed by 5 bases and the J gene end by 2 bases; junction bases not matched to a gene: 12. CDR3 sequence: CASSKPGQGTLNTEAFF. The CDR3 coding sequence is TGTGCCAGCAGCAAACCGGGACAGGGTACCCTCAACACTGAAGCTTTCTTT.

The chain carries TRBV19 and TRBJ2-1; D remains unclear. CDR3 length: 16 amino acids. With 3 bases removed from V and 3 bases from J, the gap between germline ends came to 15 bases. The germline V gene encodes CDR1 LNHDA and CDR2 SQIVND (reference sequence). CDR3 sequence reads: CASSMLAMLDYNEQFF. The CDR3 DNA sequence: TGTGCCAGTAGTATGCTCGCCATGTTAGACTACAATGAGCAGTTCTTC.

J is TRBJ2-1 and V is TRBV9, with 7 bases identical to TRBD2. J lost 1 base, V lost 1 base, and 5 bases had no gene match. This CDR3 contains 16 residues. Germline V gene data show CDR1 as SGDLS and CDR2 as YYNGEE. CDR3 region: CASSVTSELSYNEQFF. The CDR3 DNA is TGTGCCAGCAGCGTAACTAGCGAGTTGTCCTACAATGAGCAGTTCTTC.

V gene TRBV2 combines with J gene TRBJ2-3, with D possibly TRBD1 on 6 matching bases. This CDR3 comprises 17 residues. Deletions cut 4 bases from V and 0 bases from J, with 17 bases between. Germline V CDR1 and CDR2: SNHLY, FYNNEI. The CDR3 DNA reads TGTGCCAGCAGTGGAGCAGGGGTACCCAGGAGCACAGATACGCAGTATTTT. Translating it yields CASSGAGVPRSTDTQYF.

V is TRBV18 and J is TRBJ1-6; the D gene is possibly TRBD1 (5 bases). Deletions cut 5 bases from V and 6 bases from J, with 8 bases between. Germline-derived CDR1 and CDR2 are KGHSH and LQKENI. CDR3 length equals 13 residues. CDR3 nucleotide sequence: TGTGCCAGCTCAGGGACTGGTAATTCACCCCTCCACTTT. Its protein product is CASSGTGNSPLHF.

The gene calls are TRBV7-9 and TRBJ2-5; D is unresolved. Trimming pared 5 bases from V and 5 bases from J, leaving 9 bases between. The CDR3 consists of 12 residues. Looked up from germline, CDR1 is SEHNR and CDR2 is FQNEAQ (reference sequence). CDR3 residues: CASSEVRETQYF. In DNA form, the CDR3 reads TGTGCCAGCAGCGAAGTCCGGGAGACCCAGTACTTC.

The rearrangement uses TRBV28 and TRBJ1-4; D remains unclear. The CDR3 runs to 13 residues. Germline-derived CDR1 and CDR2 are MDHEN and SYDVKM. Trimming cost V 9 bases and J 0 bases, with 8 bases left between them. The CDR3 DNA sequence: TGTGCCAGTGGAGCTGCAACTAATGAAAAACTGTTTTTT. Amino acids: CASGAATNEKLFF.

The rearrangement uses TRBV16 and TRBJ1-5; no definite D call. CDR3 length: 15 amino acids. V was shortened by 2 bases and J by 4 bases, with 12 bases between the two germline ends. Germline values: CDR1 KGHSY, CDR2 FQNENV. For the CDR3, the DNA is TGTGCCAGCAGCCAAGGACGCTCGGGGAATCAGCCCCAGCATTTT. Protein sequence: CASSQGRSGNQPQHF.

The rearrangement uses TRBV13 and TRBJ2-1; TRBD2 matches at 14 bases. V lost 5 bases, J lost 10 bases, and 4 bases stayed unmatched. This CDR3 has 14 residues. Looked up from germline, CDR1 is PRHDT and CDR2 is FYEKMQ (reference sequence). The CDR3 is CASSPRTSGREQFF. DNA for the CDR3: TGTGCCAGCAGCCCCCGGACTAGCGGGAGGGAGCAGTTCTTC.

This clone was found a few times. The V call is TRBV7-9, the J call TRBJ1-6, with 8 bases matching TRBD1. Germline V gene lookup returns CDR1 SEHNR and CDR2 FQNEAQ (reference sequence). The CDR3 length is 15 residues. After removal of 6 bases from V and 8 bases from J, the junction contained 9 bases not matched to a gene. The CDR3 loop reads CASRTGDVSHSPLHF. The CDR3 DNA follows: TGTGCCAGCAGGACAGGGGACGTCTCTCATTCACCCCTCCACTTT.

CDR3 amino acids: CATSAKGVQETQYF. The CDR3 region has the DNA TGTGCCACCAGTGCAAAAGGGGTCCAAGAGACCCAGTACTTC. The rearrangement uses TRBV24-1 and TRBJ2-5; D perhaps matches TRBD1 (5 bases). Germline V CDR1 and CDR2: KGHDR, SFDVKD. V was shortened by 5 bases and J by 1 base, with 10 bases between the two germline ends. The CDR3 runs 14 residues.

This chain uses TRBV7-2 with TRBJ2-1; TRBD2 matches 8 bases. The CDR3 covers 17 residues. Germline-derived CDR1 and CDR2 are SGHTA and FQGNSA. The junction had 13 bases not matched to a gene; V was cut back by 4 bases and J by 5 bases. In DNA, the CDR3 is TGTGCCAGCAGCTCCCCTTTTTCGGGGGGGTCACACAATGAGCAGTTCTTC. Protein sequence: CASSSPFSGGSHNEQFF.

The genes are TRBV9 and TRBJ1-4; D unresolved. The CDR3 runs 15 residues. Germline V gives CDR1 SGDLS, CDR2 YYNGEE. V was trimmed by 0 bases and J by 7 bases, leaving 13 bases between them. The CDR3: CASSVGAREGEKLFF. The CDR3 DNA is TGTGCCAGCAGCGTAGGGGCAAGGGAGGGTGAAAAACTGTTTTTT.

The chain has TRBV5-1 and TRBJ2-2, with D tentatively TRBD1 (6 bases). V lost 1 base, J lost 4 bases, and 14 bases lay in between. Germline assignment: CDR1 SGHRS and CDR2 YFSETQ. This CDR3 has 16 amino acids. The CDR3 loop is CASSLFSGAGTGELFF. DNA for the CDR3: TGCGCCAGCAGCTTGTTTTCAGGGGCAGGCACCGGGGAGCTGTTTTTT.

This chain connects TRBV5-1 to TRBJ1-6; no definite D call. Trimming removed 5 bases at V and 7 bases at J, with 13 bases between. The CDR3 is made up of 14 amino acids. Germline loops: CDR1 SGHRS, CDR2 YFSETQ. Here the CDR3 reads CASSPADTNSPLHF. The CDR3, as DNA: TGCGCCAGCAGTCCTGCCGATACAAATTCACCCCTCCACTTT.